The 20 T cell receptor beta chains below all came from one sample that was sequenced in a study of T cells in Graves' hyperthyroidism and ophthalmopathy. Amplification of TCR beta CDR3 regions was performed using RNA transcripts as template. First-round RT-PCR targeting the TCR CDR3 was performed with the HTBI primer set. TCRdb processed the multiplex PCR reads anew with MiXCR; each CDR3 protein has one entry. Of roughly 280,000 distinct CDR3 sequences listed, 20% to 25% are singletons. Sequencing input: blood. The receptors here all came from a young man with Graves' ophthalmopathy.

This clonotype was detected many times. The genes are TRBV3-1 and TRBJ2-7; D is unclear. The CDR3 contains 12 residues. V was trimmed by 2 bases and J by 5 bases, leaving 7 bases between them. Germline lookup yields CDR1 LGHDT and CDR2 YNNKEL (reference sequence). Here the CDR3 reads CASSQMPNEQYF. The CDR3 DNA reads TGTGCCAGCAGCCAAATGCCCAACGAGCAGTACTTC.

There are many counts of this clonotype. The V gene is TRBV11-3, the J gene TRBJ2-7, with D hard to call. This CDR3 has 13 amino acids. V was clipped by 5 bases and J by 5 bases, with 13 bases between them. Per the germline V gene, CDR1 is SGHNT and CDR2 is YENEEA. The CDR3 reads CASSPRSNHEQYF. CDR3 DNA: TGTGCCAGCAGCCCCCGGAGTAACCACGAGCAGTACTTC.

The table lists this clonotype with many counts. The V call is TRBV2, the J call TRBJ2-5, with D perhaps matching TRBD1 (5 bases). Germline CDR1 is SNHLY and CDR2 is FYNNEI. V was trimmed by 1 base and J by 3 bases, leaving 12 bases between them. The CDR3 spans 15 residues. This CDR3 reads CASSEVMTVKETQYF. For the CDR3, the DNA is TGTGCCAGCAGTGAAGTTATGACAGTCAAAGAGACCCAGTACTTC. Filled out from reference TRBV2 and TRBJ2-5, the complete variable domain reads EPEVTQTPSHQVTQMGQEVILRCVPISNHLYFYWYRQILGQKVEFLVSFYNNEISEKSEIFDDQFSVERPDGSNFTLKIRSTKLEDSAMYFCASSEVMTVKETQYFGPGTRLLVL.

This chain uses TRBV7-2 with TRBJ2-7, with D possibly matching TRBD2 (6 bases). The CDR3 extends over 16 amino acids. CDR1 is SGHTA and CDR2 is FQGNSA in the germline V gene. Trimming removed 0 bases from V and 0 bases from J, with 12 bases in between. The CDR3 DNA reads as TGTGCCAGCAGCTTAGCGCGGGGCTACAGCTCCTACGAGCAGTACTTC. It translates to CASSLARGYSSYEQYF. Supplemented by reference TRBV7-2 and TRBJ2-7, the full variable domain reads GAGVSQSPSNKVTEKGKDVELRCDPISGHTALYWYRQSLGQGLEFLIYFQGNSAPDKSGLPSDRFSAERTGGSVSTLTIQRTQQEDSAVYLCASSLARGYSSYEQYFGPGTRLTVT.

J is TRBJ2-2 and V is TRBV11-2; TRBD2 is a possible D gene (5 bases). The CDR3 covers 15 residues. With 3 bases removed from V and 4 bases from J, the gap between germline ends came to 12 bases. Per germline, CDR1 SGHAT and CDR2 FQNNGV. CDR3 DNA: TGTGCCAGCAGCTTGAGAGCGGCCGGCACCGGGGAGCTGTTTTTT. Amino acids: CASSLRAAGTGELFF.

This clonotype was seen at least ten times. V is TRBV6-1 and J is TRBJ2-5; the match to TRBD1 covers 8 bases. Germline assignment: CDR1 MNHNS and CDR2 SASEGT. The trim removed 5 bases at V and 5 bases at J, leaving 4 bases unmatched. The length of the CDR3 is 13 residues. The CDR3 DNA reads as TGTGCCAGCAGTCCCAGGGACAGGGAGACCCAGTACTTC. Translation gives CASSPRDRETQYF.

This clonotype showed up many times. The rearrangement uses TRBV3-1 and TRBJ1-1; D unclear. Looked up from germline, CDR1 is LGHDT and CDR2 is YNNKEL (reference sequence). With 4 bases removed from V and 11 bases from J, the gap between germline ends came to 11 bases. The CDR3 is 11 residues long. The CDR3 region has the DNA TGTGCCAGCAGCCCAGGAACCTTCGCTTTCTTT. It specifies CASSPGTFAFF.

J is TRBJ1-1 and V is TRBV11-1; 7 bases agree with TRBD1. There are 15 residues in the CDR3. Trimming took 5 bases from V and 6 from J; bases not matched to a gene: 12. Germline V gene data show CDR1 as SGHAT and CDR2 as FQDESV (reference sequence). The CDR3 region has the DNA TGTGCCAGCAGCAAACCTCCCGGGACAGTCGCTGAAGCTTTCTTT. Translation: CASSKPPGTVAEAFF.

In its sample, this clonotype was seen many times. The chain joins TRBV6-1 to TRBJ1-1; TRBD1 matches at 10 bases. J was trimmed by 4 bases and V by 6 bases; bases with no gene match: 8. From germline, CDR1 is MNHNS and CDR2 SASEGT. The CDR3 has 15 residues. CDR3 bases: TGTGCCAGCAGGCCGGGACAGGGGCGTACCACTGAAGCTTTCTTT. This codes for CASRPGQGRTTEAFF.

The chain recombines TRBV6-2 or TRBV6-3 with TRBJ2-1; 7 bases are shared with TRBD2. Germline lookup yields CDR1 MNHEY and CDR2 SVGEGT. This CDR3 spans 18 amino acids. The J segment lost 0 bases and the V segment lost 6 bases, leaving 14 bases of the junction unmatched. As DNA, the CDR3 is TGTGCCAGCAGAACGGGACTACGCGAGGGTGGCTCCTACAATGAGCAGTTCTTC. The encoded protein is CASRTGLREGGSYNEQFF.

Here the CDR3 reads CASRQVQNQPQHF. CDR3 DNA sequence: TGCGCCAGCAGGCAGGTACAGAATCAGCCCCAGCATTTT. This rearrangement joins TRBV4-1 to TRBJ1-5, with D uncertain. Germline CDR1 and CDR2: MGHRA and YSYEKL. V lost 6 bases to trimming and J lost 4 bases, with 10 bases between them. This CDR3 has 13 amino acids.

In this sample, this clonotype turned up many times. The V gene is TRBV18, the J gene TRBJ2-5; maybe TRBD2 (6 bases). CDR3 length equals 13 residues. Trimming pared 2 bases from V and 6 bases from J, leaving 10 bases between. In germline, CDR1 is KGHSH, CDR2 LQKENI. In DNA form, the CDR3 reads TGTGCCAGCTCACCAGGGAGGCTGAAGACCCAGTACTTC. Protein sequence: CASSPGRLKTQYF.

CDR3 sequence reads: CASSIGTTGGFGGYTF. The CDR3 DNA is TGTGCCAGTAGTATAGGAACGACAGGGGGATTTGGTGGCTACACCTTC. The J gene is TRBJ1-2, the V gene TRBV19; 9 bases are shared with TRBD1. CDR1 and CDR2 from the germline V gene are LNHDA and SQIVND (reference sequence). Trimming cost V 1 base and J 7 bases; bases outside gene matches: 10. The CDR3 contains 16 residues.

As concerns this clonotype: Germline and junction disagree at one end, which may indicate a read error. V and J are TRBV3-1 and TRBJ1-1; possibly TRBD1 for D (5 bases). CDR1 is LGHDT and CDR2 is YNNKEL in the germline V gene (reference sequence). The CDR3 runs to 13 residues. The DNA of the CDR3 is TGTGCCGGCAGCCAAGGGGTGGCCGACCAAGCTTTCTTT. Amino acid sequence: CAGSQGVADQAFF.

In its sample, this clonotype was seen once. The V and J genes are TRBV12-3 or TRBV12-4 and TRBJ2-2; TRBD1 matches 8 bases. With V trimmed by 7 bases and J by 6 bases, 10 bases remained unmatched. This CDR3 contains 15 residues. CDR3: CASTSDRDGAGELFF. The CDR3 DNA sequence: TGTGCCAGCACCTCGGACAGGGACGGCGCCGGGGAGCTGTTTTTT.

This clonotype was observed a few times. The chain joins TRBV11-3 to TRBJ2-3, with no clear D. CDR3 size: 12 residues. V was clipped by 0 bases and J by 6 bases, with 4 bases between them. The germline gives CDR1 SGHNT, CDR2 YENEEA. In DNA, the CDR3 is TGTGCCAGCAGCTTAGATCTTGATACGCAGTATTTT. Protein sequence: CASSLDLDTQYF.

The rearrangement joins TRBV20-1 to TRBJ1-6; D may be TRBD1 (6 bases). Per germline, CDR1 DFQATT and CDR2 SNEGSKA (reference sequence). Between the trimmed V and J ends, which lost 0 bases and 9 bases, there was a span of 12 bases. The CDR3 totals 14 residues. The CDR3 protein is CSAREATGPSPLHF. The CDR3, as DNA: TGCAGTGCTAGAGAGGCAACAGGGCCTTCACCCCTCCACTTT.

This clonotype was observed a handful of times. The gene calls are TRBV28 and TRBJ2-7, with D possibly matching TRBD2 (6 bases). Trimming took off 8 bases at V and 2 bases at J, with 10 bases between the two ends. The CDR3 consists of 12 residues. Germline-derived CDR1 and CDR2 are MDHEN and SYDVKM. The CDR3 reads CASGTGAYEQYF. The CDR3 DNA reads as TGTGCCAGCGGGACGGGGGCCTACGAGCAGTACTTC. Using reference TRBV28 and TRBJ2-7 for the parts outside the CDR3, the full variable domain is DVKVTQSSRYLVKRTGEKVFLECVQDMDHENMFWYRQDPGLGLRLIYFSYDVKMKEKGDIPEGYSVSREKKERFSLILESASTNQTSMYLCASGTGAYEQYFGPGTRLTVT.

At least ten counts were recorded for this clonotype. This sequence joins TRBV3-1 and TRBJ2-3, with D perhaps matching TRBD2 (6 bases). The CDR3 loop spans 15 amino acids. The germline V gene encodes CDR1 LGHDT and CDR2 YNNKEL (reference sequence). Trimming removed 0 bases at V and 4 bases at J, with 11 bases between. CDR3 sequence: CASSQDTRDSDTQYF. The CDR3 DNA reads as TGTGCCAGCAGCCAAGATACGCGGGACTCAGATACGCAGTATTTT.

The rearrangement joins TRBV28 to TRBJ2-3, with 8 positions matching TRBD2. Germline values: CDR1 MDHEN, CDR2 SYDVKM. The CDR3 loop spans 14 amino acids. V trimming: 5 bases; J trimming: 6 bases; junction bases outside the gene matches: 7. The DNA for the CDR3 is TGTGCCAGCAGTCCTAAGCGGGGGAAGGATACGCAGTATTTT. Translating gives CASSPKRGKDTQYF.